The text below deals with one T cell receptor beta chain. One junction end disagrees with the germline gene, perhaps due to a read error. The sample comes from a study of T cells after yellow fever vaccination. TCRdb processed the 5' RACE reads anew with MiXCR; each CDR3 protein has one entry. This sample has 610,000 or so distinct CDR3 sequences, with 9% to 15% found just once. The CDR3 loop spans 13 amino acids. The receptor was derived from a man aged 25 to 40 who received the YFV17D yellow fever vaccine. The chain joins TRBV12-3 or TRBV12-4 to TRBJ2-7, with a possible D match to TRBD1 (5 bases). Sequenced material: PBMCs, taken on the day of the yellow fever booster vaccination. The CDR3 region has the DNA TGTGCCAGCAGTTCAGACAGCTCCTACGAGCAGCACTTC. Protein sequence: CASSSDSSYEQHF.